Listed below are T cell receptor beta chains from one sample, sequenced in a study of T cells in Graves' hyperthyroidism and ophthalmopathy. Each CDR3 protein gets one entry after TCRdb re-called the multiplex PCR reads with MiXCR. The sample includes over 450,000 distinct CDR3 sequences, under 15% of them seen just once. The specimen was blood. Every receptor here comes from a woman between 18 and 29 years old with Graves' hyperthyroidism. Both conserved end residues are part of each CDR3. D genes are given only for firm matches. Some rows mark clone size as missing; the rest say once, few, many or name a class of expanded clone.

D,size,J,V,CDR3,DNA
TRBD2,NA,TRBJ2-2,TRBV11-2,CASSLEYGGRAHGELFF,TGTGCCAGCAGCTTAGAATACGGCGGGAGGGCCCACGGGGAGCTGTTTTTT
NA,NA,TRBJ2-5,TRBV5-4,CASRMEGAKTQYF,TGTGCCAGCAGGATGGAGGGGGCGAAGACCCAGTACTTC
NA,few,TRBJ1-1,TRBV27,CASRSASPDGAEAFF,TGTGCCAGCAGATCCGCGTCACCGGACGGAGCTGAAGCTTTCTTT
NA,many,TRBJ2-5,TRBV6-1,CASSTGTVVGETQYF,TGTGCCAGCAGTACTGGGACCGTAGTAGGAGAGACCCAGTACTTC
TRBD2,NA,TRBJ2-7,TRBV10-3,CAIRHNWDYSYEQYF,TGTGCCATCAGGCATAACTGGGACTACTCCTACGAGCAGTACTTC
TRBD1,NA,TRBJ2-2,TRBV29-1,CSATGTVNTGELFF,TGCAGCGCCACCGGGACAGTAAACACCGGGGAGCTGTTTTTT
TRBD1,NA,TRBJ1-2,TRBV5-8,CASSTRGGAFGGYTF,TGTGCCAGCAGCACCAGGGGGGGGGCTTTTGGTGGCTACACCTTC
NA,many,TRBJ1-4,TRBV5-1,CASSPLEANEKLFF,TGCGCCAGCAGCCCGCTCGAAGCTAATGAAAAACTGTTTTTT
TRBD2,NA,TRBJ2-1,TRBV20-1,CSARAGGSAEQFF,TGCAGTGCTAGAGCGGGAGGGTCCGCCGAGCAGTTCTTC
NA,many,TRBJ1-2,TRBV12-3/TRBV12-4,CASSLLLNYGYTF,TGTGCCAGCAGTCTACTCTTGAACTATGGCTACACCTTC
NA,many,TRBJ1-2,TRBV20-1,CSATQQGHGGYTF,TGCAGTGCTACGCAGCAGGGGCACGGAGGCTACACCTTC
TRBD2,NA,TRBJ2-1,TRBV20-1,CSASPDTSANYNEQFF,TGCAGTGCTAGTCCGGACACTAGCGCGAACTACAATGAGCAGTTCTTC
TRBD1,NA,TRBJ1-1,TRBV5-1,CASSLQGPAPQAFF,TGCGCCAGCAGCCTACAGGGGCCGGCTCCCCAAGCTTTCTTT
NA,many,TRBJ1-4,TRBV5-1,CASSLARETNEKLFF,TGCGCCAGCAGCTTAGCACGAGAAACTAATGAAAAACTGTTTTTT
NA,many,TRBJ1-2,TRBV7-8,CASSLGLVGYTF,TGTGCCAGCAGCTTAGGCTTGGTTGGCTACACCTTC
TRBD1,NA,TRBJ2-4,TRBV6-9,CASSYFPGQGASKNIQYF,TGTGCCAGCAGTTACTTCCCGGGACAGGGGGCATCTAAAAACATTCAGTACTTC
NA,NA,TRBJ1-2,TRBV11-3,CASSLLGRNYGYTF,TGTGCCAGCAGCCTATTGGGACGGAACTATGGCTACACCTTC
NA,many,TRBJ1-2,TRBV6-1,CASKGNRDGLYGYTF,TGTGCCAGCAAAGGGAACAGGGATGGCCTATATGGCTACACCTTC
TRBD1,many,TRBJ2-1,TRBV5-1,CASSNGQGEWDEQFF,TGCGCCAGCAGCAATGGACAGGGCGAATGGGATGAGCAGTTCTTC
NA,many,TRBJ2-3,TRBV11-2,CASRQSFPDTQYF,TGTGCCAGCAGGCAATCGTTCCCAGATACGCAGTATTTT
TRBD2,many,TRBJ2-1,TRBV6-1,CASLREGHNEQFF,TGTGCCAGCTTGAGGGAGGGCCACAATGAGCAGTTCTTC
TRBD2,NA,TRBJ2-1,TRBV4-2,CASSYAGTSGINEQFF,TGTGCCAGCAGCTACGCCGGGACTAGCGGGATCAATGAGCAGTTCTTC
NA,NA,TRBJ2-1,TRBV4-1,CASSQVHEQFF,TGCGCCAGCAGCCAAGTCCATGAGCAGTTCTTC
NA,many,TRBJ1-5,TRBV12-3/TRBV12-4,CASSLGPSGPGEPQHF,TGTGCCAGCAGTTTAGGGCCGTCGGGGCCGGGGGAGCCCCAGCATTTT
NA,many,TRBJ1-2,TRBV12-3/TRBV12-4,CASSTGFGGYTF,TGTGCCAGCAGCACAGGGTTTGGTGGCTACACCTTC
TRBD2,NA,TRBJ2-1,TRBV24-1,CATSRGTSGSGYNEQFF,TGTGCCACCAGTCGCGGGACTAGCGGGAGCGGCTACAATGAGCAGTTCTTC
TRBD1,NA,TRBJ2-2,TRBV7-6,CASSLEPGGTGELFF,TGTGCCAGCAGCTTAGAGCCAGGGGGCACCGGGGAGCTGTTTTTT
NA,many,TRBJ1-2,TRBV20-1,CSANQLRETAAYGYTF,TGCAGTGCCAACCAGCTCCGGGAAACCGCGGCCTATGGCTACACCTTC
TRBD2,NA,TRBJ2-1,TRBV7-3,CASSLTPLAGARNEQFF,TGTGCCAGCAGCTTAACTCCACTAGCGGGAGCGAGGAATGAGCAGTTCTTC
TRBD1,few,TRBJ2-1,TRBV7-3,CASSFLGGRLLNEQFF,TGTGCCAGCAGCTTTCTAGGGGGCCGGTTACTCAATGAGCAGTTCTTC
TRBD2,many,TRBJ2-1,TRBV4-2,CASSQELAGYNEQFF,TGTGCCAGCAGCCAAGAACTAGCGGGGTACAATGAGCAGTTCTTC
TRBD2,many,TRBJ2-5,TRBV5-5,CASSPWGGLAGAKETQYF,TGTGCCAGCAGCCCCTGGGGGGGACTAGCGGGAGCTAAAGAGACCCAGTACTTC
NA,many,TRBJ2-1,TRBV5-1,CASLREGEQFF,TGCGCCAGCTTAAGGGAAGGTGAGCAGTTCTTC
NA,many,TRBJ2-5,TRBV2,CARRAVETQYF,TGTGCCAGACGGGCCGTCGAGACCCAGTACTTC
TRBD1,NA,TRBJ1-1,TRBV30,CAWRGQGHGAFF,TGTGCCTGGAGGGGACAGGGGCATGGAGCTTTCTTT
TRBD2,few,TRBJ2-1,TRBV14,CASSQEGGGSGRTYNEQFF,TGTGCCAGCAGCCAAGAAGGGGGGGGAAGCGGGAGGACCTACAATGAGCAGTTCTTC
NA,many,TRBJ1-1,TRBV27,CASSLFLRQGGRTEAFF,TGTGCCAGCAGTTTATTTCTACGGCAGGGAGGGAGGACTGAAGCTTTCTTT
TRBD1,NA,TRBJ1-4,TRBV12-3/TRBV12-4,CASSKQGTGEKLFF,TGTGCCAGCAGTAAACAGGGGACTGGAGAAAAACTGTTTTTT
NA,many,TRBJ1-6,TRBV30,CAWSPRGGGTPLHF,TGTGCCTGGAGTCCGAGGGGCGGTGGGACACCCCTCCACTTT
NA,many,TRBJ1-1,TRBV30,CAWSYRAWGDTEAFF,TGTGCCTGGAGTTATCGGGCGTGGGGAGACACTGAAGCTTTCTTT
TRBD1,many,TRBJ1-6,TRBV20-1,CSARETGAYSYNSPLHF,TGCAGTGCTAGAGAGACAGGGGCCTACTCCTATAATTCACCCCTCCACTTT
NA,once,TRBJ1-4,TRBV2,CASMGRKLFF,TGTGCCAGCATGGGGAGGAAACTGTTTTTT